Shown below are 23 T cell receptor beta chains from a single sample sequenced in a study of shared clonotypes between healthy human individuals. Clones were read by immunoSEQ multiplex PCR, and TCRdb kept only the in-frame ones, dropping some. The sample includes nearly 2 million clones, about 95% seen only once; the top ten take more than 0.9%. CD45RO-negative CD8 cells positively selected for CCR7 made up the naive population, which excluded terminally differentiated effector memory CD45RA+ cells. The sequencing sample was made of naive CD8+ T cells sorted from blood. The receptors were gathered from a man younger than 35 in good health.

The chain joins TRBV9 to TRBJ1-2, with D hard to call. The CDR3 is 12 amino acids. Trimming took 7 bases from V and 2 from J, leaving 9 bases between them. CDR1 and CDR2 (germline): SGDLS, YYNGEE. The CDR3 DNA reads TGTGCCAGCGCGACGGAAAACTATGGCTACACCTTC. This translates into CASATENYGYTF. Full variable domain (missing parts from reference TRBV9 and TRBJ1-2): DSGVTQTPKHLITATGQRVTLRCSPRSGDLSVYWYQQSLDQGLQFLIQYYNGEERAKGNILERFSAQQFPDLHSELNLSSLELGDSALYFCASATENYGYTFGSGTRLTVV.

This clone was seen only once. The rearrangement links TRBV7-6 to TRBJ1-2, with 9 positions matching TRBD1. V shed 5 bases, J shed 7 bases, and the junction held 5 bases outside the gene matches. The length of the CDR3 is 13 residues. CDR1 is SGHVS and CDR2 is FNYEAQ in the germline V gene. CDR3 coding DNA: TGTGCCAGCAGCGAACAGGGGGCGCTTGGCTACACCTTC. As protein: CASSEQGALGYTF.

This clone appeared a single time. The chain couples TRBV4-1 to TRBJ2-1; D is undetermined. Trimming pared 0 bases from V and 4 bases from J, leaving 7 bases between. Germline CDR1 and CDR2: MGHRA and YSYEKL. CDR3 length: 14 amino acids. The CDR3 DNA follows: TGCGCCAGCAGCCAAGATGCCGAGTACAATGAGCAGTTCTTC. It is translated as CASSQDAEYNEQFF.

The J gene is TRBJ1-6, the V gene TRBV19; possible D gene TRBD1, 5 bases. The germline V gene encodes CDR1 LNHDA and CDR2 SQIVND (reference sequence). V lost 0 bases and J 9 bases, leaving 12 bases between the germline ends. The CDR3 covers 15 residues. This chain's CDR3 is CASSIDYGGFSPLHF. The DNA of the CDR3 is TGTGCCAGTAGTATAGATTACGGGGGATTTTCACCCCTCCACTTT.

V usage is TRBV6-5 and J usage is TRBJ1-1; no clear D. Trimming shortened V by 2 bases and J by 3 bases, and 10 bases separated the two germline ends. This CDR3 has 14 amino acids. Germline assignment: CDR1 MNHEY and CDR2 SVGAGI. CDR3 amino acids: CASSYEKWDTEAFF. CDR3 nucleotides: TGTGCCAGCAGTTACGAAAAATGGGACACTGAAGCTTTCTTT.

V usage is TRBV27 and J usage is TRBJ2-2, with a possible D match to TRBD2 (6 bases). The length of the CDR3 is 16 residues. Germline V gives CDR1 MNHEY, CDR2 SMNVEV (reference sequence). V lost 3 bases and J 1 base, leaving 12 bases between the germline ends. This CDR3 is CASSFLRGMNTGELFF. The CDR3 DNA reads as TGTGCCAGCAGTTTTCTTCGCGGGATGAACACCGGGGAGCTGTTTTTT.

The chain has TRBV10-2 and TRBJ2-5; D is ambiguous. Germline V CDR1 and CDR2: WSHSY, SAAADI. Deletions cut 4 bases from V and 4 bases from J, with 10 bases between. The CDR3 runs 13 residues. DNA for the CDR3: TGCGCCAGCAGTGCCTCGTCTGGAGAGACCCAGTACTTC. Translated, it gives CASSASSGETQYF.

This clone appeared a single time. One junction end does not reproduce the germline sequence, and a read error may be involved. The CDR3 nucleotides are TGTGCTAGCAGCCTTTCAGGGGAGACTGAAGCTTTCTTT. Protein sequence: CASSLSGETEAFF. The V and J genes are TRBV7-7 and TRBJ1-1; weak D call: TRBD1 (6 bases). Germline CDR1 reads SSHAT; CDR2 reads FNYEAQ (reference sequence). This CDR3 has 13 amino acids.

The chain links TRBV15 to TRBJ2-7; D is unresolved. The germline gives CDR1 LNHNV, CDR2 YYDKDF (reference sequence). Trimming cost V 5 bases and J 4 bases, with 12 bases left between them. The CDR3 loop spans 13 amino acids. The CDR3 sequence: CATSEGLLYEQYF. CDR3 in DNA: TGTGCCACCAGCGAAGGCCTACTATACGAGCAGTACTTC.

This clone was counted a single time. This sequence joins TRBV7-9 and TRBJ1-2; D is perhaps TRBD1 (5 bases). CDR3 length: 14 residues. The germline V gene encodes CDR1 SEHNR and CDR2 FQNEAQ (reference sequence). Trimming removed 1 base from V and 6 bases from J, with 12 bases in between. CDR3 loop: CASSLVRLGDGYTF. CDR3 bases: TGTGCCAGCAGCTTAGTTCGTTTAGGGGATGGCTACACCTTC.

J is TRBJ2-5 and V is TRBV2; the D is unclear. There are 12 residues in the CDR3. Germline CDR1 SNHLY, CDR2 FYNNEI. The ends were cut back, 4 bases at V and 4 bases at J, with 7 bases in the middle. In DNA, the CDR3 is TGTGCCAGCAGTGCGGAAACAGAGACCCAGTACTTC. Translated, it gives CASSAETETQYF.

As concerns this clone: The sample carries other DNA sequences with the same CDR3. This chain joins TRBV6-5 and TRBJ1-2; D call uncertain. The germline V and J ends were trimmed by 0 bases and 5 bases, with 10 bases remaining between them. Germline CDR1 MNHEY, CDR2 SVGAGI. The CDR3 is 14 residues long. In nucleotides, the CDR3 is TGTGCCAGCAGTTACTCGGAGGGAGTTTATGGCTACACCTTC. This gives the protein CASSYSEGVYGYTF.

The chain joins TRBV6-1 to TRBJ2-7; D is unresolved. Germline V gene sequence: CDR1 MNHNS, CDR2 SASEGT. The V end was cut by 3 bases, the J end by 1 base, with 10 bases between. This CDR3 region has 14 residues. CDR3 residues: CASSDPAESYEQYF. The CDR3 nucleotides are TGTGCCAGCAGTGATCCGGCAGAGTCCTACGAGCAGTACTTC.

This chain joins TRBV7-8 and TRBJ1-6; a possible D gene is TRBD1 (6 bases). CDR3 length: 17 residues. Germline CDR1 and CDR2: SGHVS and FQNEAQ. Trimming left V 5 bases short and J 3 bases short, with 17 bases between. CDR3 amino acids: CASSPSLQGGYNSPLHF. For the CDR3, the DNA is TGTGCCAGCAGCCCCTCGCTACAGGGAGGCTATAATTCACCCCTCCACTTT.

The chain has TRBV4-3 and TRBJ1-2; D call uncertain. The CDR3 runs to 14 residues. With 0 bases removed from V and 7 bases from J, the gap between germline ends came to 12 bases. Per germline, CDR1 LGHNA and CDR2 YSLEER. CDR3 region: CASSQDTDLGGYTF. The CDR3 DNA sequence: TGCGCCAGCAGCCAAGATACAGACCTCGGTGGCTACACCTTC.

This chain uses TRBV13 with TRBJ2-2, with a tentative D call TRBD2 (6 bases). V was pared by 4 bases and J by 4 bases, with 16 bases between. The CDR3 covers 16 residues. Germline assignment: CDR1 PRHDT and CDR2 FYEKMQ (reference sequence). The CDR3 nucleotides read TGTGCCAGCAGCTCCACGGGGGAGGTTGGCACCGGGGAGCTGTTTTTT. This codes for CASSSTGEVGTGELFF.

With respect to this clone: The identical CDR3 is also encoded by other nucleotide sequences in the sample. The V and J genes are TRBV5-4 and TRBJ2-7; D might be TRBD1 (6 bases). The CDR3 runs 13 residues. Germline CDR1 SGHNT, CDR2 YYREEE (reference sequence). V was pared by 1 base and J by 3 bases, with 8 bases between. The CDR3 loop is CASSLQGSYEQYF. In DNA, the CDR3 is TGTGCCAGCAGCTTGCAGGGGAGCTACGAGCAGTACTTC. Complete variable domain (other parts from reference TRBV5-4 and TRBJ2-7): ETGVTQSPTHLIKTRGQQVTLRCSSQSGHNTVSWYQQALGQGPQFIFQYYREEENGRGNFPPRFSGLQFPNYSSELNVNALELDDSALYLCASSLQGSYEQYFGPGTRLTVT.

The chain links TRBV11-2 to TRBJ2-1, with D hard to call. V shed 2 bases and J shed 6 bases, with 11 bases lying between them. The CDR3 is 14 amino acids. CDR1 is SGHAT and CDR2 is FQNNGV in the germline V gene. The CDR3: CASSLRGRVNEQFF. The CDR3 bases are TGTGCCAGCAGCTTACGAGGTAGGGTCAATGAGCAGTTCTTC.

This CDR3 is CASSEREGLGEQFF. The CDR3 DNA reads as TGCGCCAGCAGTGAACGGGAGGGCCTGGGTGAGCAGTTCTTC. The V and J genes are TRBV10-1 and TRBJ2-1; TRBD2 agrees at 8 bases. The V and J ends lost 3 bases and 9 bases, in that order; junction bases with no gene match: 7. The CDR3 runs 14 residues. Germline CDR1 WNHNN, CDR2 SYGVQD (reference sequence).

The J gene is TRBJ2-7, the V gene TRBV7-6; D is ambiguous. The length of the CDR3 is 14 residues. V was clipped by 5 bases and J by 5 bases, with 16 bases between them. Germline V lookup: CDR1 SGHVS, CDR2 FNYEAQ. The CDR3: CASSPDGFLHEQYF. CDR3 DNA sequence: TGTGCCAGCAGCCCTGACGGGTTCCTCCACGAGCAGTACTTC.

The rearrangement uses TRBV7-9 and TRBJ2-3, with D hard to call. The germline CDR1 and CDR2 sequences are SEHNR and FQNEAQ (reference sequence). V lost 1 base and J lost 7, with 15 bases in between. The CDR3 is 15 amino acids. The CDR3 reads CASSLVHSVTHTQYF. The CDR3 DNA follows: TGTGCCAGCAGCTTAGTACATTCCGTGACCCATACGCAGTATTTT.

CDR3 sequence: CASSQGTGYGNTIYF. The CDR3 nucleotides read TGCGCCAGCAGCCAAGGGACAGGGTACGGAAACACCATATATTTT. The chain has TRBV4-1 and TRBJ1-3; 8 bases match TRBD1. The CDR3 covers 15 residues. The germline gives CDR1 MGHRA, CDR2 YSYEKL. After removal of 1 base from V and 4 bases from J, the junction contained 3 bases not matched to a gene.

As DNA, the CDR3 is TGCGCCAGCAGGGGGATCGGTCCGATTAATTCACCCCTCCACTTT. This translates into CASRGIGPINSPLHF. V gene TRBV4-1 combines with J gene TRBJ1-6, with D unclear. This CDR3 comprises 15 residues. From germline, CDR1 is MGHRA and CDR2 YSYEKL. Trimming left V 6 bases short and J 6 bases short, with 15 bases between.